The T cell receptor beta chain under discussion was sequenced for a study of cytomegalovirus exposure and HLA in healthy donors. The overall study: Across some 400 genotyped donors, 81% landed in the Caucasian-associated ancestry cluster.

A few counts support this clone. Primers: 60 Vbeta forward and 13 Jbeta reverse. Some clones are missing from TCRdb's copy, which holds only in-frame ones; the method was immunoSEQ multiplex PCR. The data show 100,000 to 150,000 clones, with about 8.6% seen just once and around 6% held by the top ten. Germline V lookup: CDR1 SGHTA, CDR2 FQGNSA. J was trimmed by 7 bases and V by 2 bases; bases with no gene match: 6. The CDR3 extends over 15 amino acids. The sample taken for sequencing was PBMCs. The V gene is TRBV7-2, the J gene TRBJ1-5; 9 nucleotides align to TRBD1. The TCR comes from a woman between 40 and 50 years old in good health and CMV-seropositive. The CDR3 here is CASSLSGQGGQPQHF. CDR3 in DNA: TGTGCCAGCAGCTTATCGGGACAGGGAGGCCAGCCCCAGCATTTT. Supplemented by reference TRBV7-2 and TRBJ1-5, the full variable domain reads GAGVSQSPSNKVTEKGKDVELRCDPISGHTALYWYRQSLGQGLEFLIYFQGNSAPDKSGLPSDRFSAERTGGSVSTLTIQRTQQEDSAVYLCASSLSGQGGQPQHFGDGTRLSIL.